Listed below are T cell receptor beta chains from one sample, sequenced in a study of Graves' ophthalmopathy and Graves' hyperthyroidism. TCRdb processed the multiplex PCR reads anew with MiXCR; each CDR3 protein has one entry. The sample shows some 360,000 distinct CDR3 sequences, approximately 18% of them seen only once. Sequencing was carried out using peripheral blood. These receptors were collected from an adult woman with stable Graves' hyperthyroidism. Each CDR3 is given with its conserved first and last residue. D genes are given only for firm matches. The size entry is marked missing in some rows and otherwise reads once, few, many or a size class.

J: TRBJ2-7; length: 18; V: TRBV7-8; size: many; D: -; CDR3: CASSLRRGQRSSSYEQYF; DNA: TGTGCCAGCAGCCTAAGAAGAGGTCAGCGTTCCAGCTCCTACGAGCAGTACTTC
J: TRBJ2-6; length: 18; V: TRBV5-1; size: -; D: TRBD1; CDR3: CASSQDRDRGLWANVLTF; DNA: TGCGCCAGCAGCCAAGACCGGGACAGGGGTCTTTGGGCCAACGTCCTGACTTTC
J: TRBJ2-7; length: 14; V: TRBV28; size: many; D: TRBD2; CDR3: CASGTSGRSYEQYF; DNA: TGTGCCAGCGGGACTAGCGGGAGGTCCTACGAGCAGTACTTC
J: TRBJ2-4; length: 16; V: TRBV4-3; size: many; D: -; CDR3: CASSQETGLAKNIQYF; DNA: TGCGCCAGCAGCCAAGAAACCGGGTTAGCCAAAAACATTCAGTACTTC
J: TRBJ1-2; length: 17; V: TRBV30; size: many; D: TRBD1; CDR3: CAWSVLLGQLFGGGYTF; DNA: TGTGCCTGGAGTGTACTATTGGGACAGCTCTTCGGAGGCGGCTACACCTTC
J: TRBJ1-5; length: 13; V: TRBV19; size: many; D: -; CDR3: CASSTSHGQPQHF; DNA: TGTGCCAGTAGCACCTCCCATGGTCAGCCCCAGCATTTT
J: TRBJ2-6; length: 19; V: TRBV6-1; size: many; D: TRBD1; CDR3: CASRKRQGQDARRANVLTF; DNA: TGTGCCAGCAGGAAACGACAGGGTCAGGACGCTCGACGGGCCAACGTCCTGACTTTC
J: TRBJ2-7; length: 12; V: TRBV19; size: many; D: TRBD1; CDR3: CASSMAGGEQYF; DNA: TGTGCCAGTAGTATGGCAGGGGGCGAGCAGTACTTC
J: TRBJ2-7; length: 15; V: TRBV18; size: many; D: -; CDR3: CASSPDRTSSYEQYF; DNA: TGTGCCAGCTCACCTGACAGAACAAGCTCCTACGAGCAGTACTTC
J: TRBJ1-1; length: 16; V: TRBV6-2/TRBV6-3; size: many; D: -; CDR3: CASSYSIGRLNTEAFF; DNA: TGTGCCAGCAGTTACTCGATCGGCAGGTTGAACACTGAAGCTTTCTTT
J: TRBJ2-4; length: 15; V: TRBV27; size: many; D: -; CDR3: CASGPGYRGKNIQYF; DNA: TGTGCCAGCGGCCCAGGGTATCGGGGCAAAAACATTCAGTACTTC
J: TRBJ2-5; length: 15; V: TRBV10-3; size: many; D: TRBD2; CDR3: CAISEGLAGGETQYF; DNA: TGTGCCATCAGTGAGGGACTAGCGGGAGGAGAGACCCAGTACTTC
J: TRBJ1-6; length: 14; V: TRBV20-1; size: many; D: -; CDR3: CSARPQMYNSPLHF; DNA: TGCAGTGCCCGTCCCCAGATGTATAATTCACCCCTCCACTTT
J: TRBJ2-2; length: 13; V: TRBV6-1; size: -; D: TRBD1; CDR3: CASSEQGAGELFF; DNA: TGTGCCAGCAGTGAACAGGGGGCCGGGGAGCTGTTTTTT
J: TRBJ2-7; length: 15; V: TRBV6-5; size: many; D: TRBD1; CDR3: CASSYSSGGGYEQYF; DNA: TGTGCCAGCAGTTACTCATCAGGGGGCGGCTACGAGCAGTACTTC
J: TRBJ1-2; length: 14; V: TRBV7-2; size: -; D: TRBD1; CDR3: CASSFTTGDYGYTF; DNA: TGTGCCAGCAGCTTTACGACAGGGGACTATGGCTACACCTTC
J: TRBJ1-6; length: 13; V: TRBV30; size: -; D: -; CDR3: CAWTAISNSPLHF; DNA: TGTGCCTGGACAGCGATTTCTAATTCACCCCTCCACTTT
J: TRBJ1-2; length: 14; V: TRBV7-2; size: many; D: -; CDR3: CASSLVRGDYGYTF; DNA: TGTGCCAGCAGCTTAGTGAGGGGGGACTATGGCTACACCTTC
J: TRBJ2-7; length: 15; V: TRBV7-2; size: many; D: -; CDR3: CASSPTSATRHEQYF; DNA: TGTGCCAGCAGCCCGACGAGCGCAACCCGCCACGAGCAGTACTTC
J: TRBJ2-6; length: 18; V: TRBV12-3/TRBV12-4; size: many; D: -; CDR3: CASKYSSGRYSGANVLTF; DNA: TGTGCCAGCAAATACTCCTCGGGACGTTACTCTGGGGCCAACGTCCTGACTTTC
J: TRBJ1-2; length: 14; V: TRBV11-1; size: many; D: TRBD1; CDR3: CASSSTGTGVGYTF; DNA: TGTGCCAGCAGTTCTACCGGGACAGGGGTTGGCTACACCTTC
J: TRBJ2-7; length: 16; V: TRBV7-2; size: many; D: TRBD2; CDR3: CASSWTSGLSSYEQYF; DNA: TGTGCCAGCAGCTGGACTAGCGGGTTGAGCTCCTACGAGCAGTACTTC